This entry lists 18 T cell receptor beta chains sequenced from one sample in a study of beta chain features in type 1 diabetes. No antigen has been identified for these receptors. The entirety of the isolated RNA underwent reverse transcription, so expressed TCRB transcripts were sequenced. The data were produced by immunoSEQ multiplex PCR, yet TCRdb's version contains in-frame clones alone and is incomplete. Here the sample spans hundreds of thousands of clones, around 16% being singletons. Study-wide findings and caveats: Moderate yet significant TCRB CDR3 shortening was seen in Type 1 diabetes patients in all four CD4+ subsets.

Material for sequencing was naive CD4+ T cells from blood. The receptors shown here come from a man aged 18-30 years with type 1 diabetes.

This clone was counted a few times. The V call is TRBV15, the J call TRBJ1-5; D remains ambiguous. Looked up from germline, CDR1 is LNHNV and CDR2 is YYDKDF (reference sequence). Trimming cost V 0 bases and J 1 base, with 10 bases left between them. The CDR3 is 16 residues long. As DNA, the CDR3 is TGTGCCACCAGCAGAGATGGGCGCTTAAGCAATCAGCCCCAGCATTTT. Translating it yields CATSRDGRLSNQPQHF.

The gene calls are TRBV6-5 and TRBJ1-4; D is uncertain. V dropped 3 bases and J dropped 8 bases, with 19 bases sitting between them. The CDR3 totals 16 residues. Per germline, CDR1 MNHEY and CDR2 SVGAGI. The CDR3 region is CASSYRIGSSAEKLFF. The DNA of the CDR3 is TGTGCCAGCAGTTATCGTATCGGGTCGTCGGCGGAAAAACTGTTTTTT.

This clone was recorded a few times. The CDR3: CASSQDTYNEQFF. Written as DNA, the CDR3 is TGTGCCAGCAGCCAAGACACCTACAATGAGCAGTTCTTC. The V and J genes are TRBV4-2 and TRBJ2-1; D gene uncertain. Germline CDR1 reads LGHNA; CDR2 reads YNFKEQ. Trimming shortened V by 0 bases and J by 2 bases, and 2 bases separated the two germline ends. The CDR3 extends over 13 amino acids.

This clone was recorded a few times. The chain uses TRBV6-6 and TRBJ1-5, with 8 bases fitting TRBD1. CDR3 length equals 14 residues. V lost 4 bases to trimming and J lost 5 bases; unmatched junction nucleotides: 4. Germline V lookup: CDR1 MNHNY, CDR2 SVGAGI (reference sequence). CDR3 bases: TGTGCCAGCAGTTTTGTACAGGGGGATCAGCCCCAGCATTTT. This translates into CASSFVQGDQPQHF.

Here the CDR3 reads CASSLNSGRVNEQFF. CDR3 DNA sequence: TGTGCCAGCAGCTTAAATAGCGGGAGAGTAAATGAGCAGTTCTTC. The V gene is TRBV7-2, the J gene TRBJ2-1, with 9 bases identical to TRBD2. Germline V gives CDR1 SGHTA, CDR2 FQGNSA. V dropped 2 bases and J dropped 7; count of bases not matched to a gene: 6. The CDR3 runs 15 residues.

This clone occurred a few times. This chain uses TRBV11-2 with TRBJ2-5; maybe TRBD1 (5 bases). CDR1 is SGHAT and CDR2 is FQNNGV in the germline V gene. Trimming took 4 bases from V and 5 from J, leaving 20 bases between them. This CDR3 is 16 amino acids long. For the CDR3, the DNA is TGTGCCAGCAGCTGGGGCCCGACCACTATCCAGGAGACCCAGTACTTC. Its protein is CASSWGPTTIQETQYF.

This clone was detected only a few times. DNA for the CDR3: TGTGCCAGCAGTGAAGCGCGGGCGGCAGGGGGGCAGCCCCAGCATTTT. It encodes CASSEARAAGGQPQHF. The chain is built from TRBV2 and TRBJ1-5, with 7 nucleotides matching TRBD1. The CDR3 runs 16 residues. The V gene's germline CDR1 is SNHLY and CDR2 FYNNEI. The J segment lost 7 bases and the V segment lost 0 bases, leaving 9 bases of the junction unmatched. The full variable domain, rest sourced from reference TRBV2 and TRBJ1-5, is EPEVTQTPSHQVTQMGQEVILRCVPISNHLYFYWYRQILGQKVEFLVSFYNNEISEKSEIFDDQFSVERPDGSNFTLKIRSTKLEDSAMYFCASSEARAAGGQPQHFGDGTRLSIL.

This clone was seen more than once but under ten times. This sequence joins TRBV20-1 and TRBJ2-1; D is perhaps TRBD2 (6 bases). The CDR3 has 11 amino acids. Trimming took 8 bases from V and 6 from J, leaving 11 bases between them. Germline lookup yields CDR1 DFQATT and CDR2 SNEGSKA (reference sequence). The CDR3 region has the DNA TGCAGTACCGGGAGATTCAATGAGCAGTTCTTC. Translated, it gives CSTGRFNEQFF.

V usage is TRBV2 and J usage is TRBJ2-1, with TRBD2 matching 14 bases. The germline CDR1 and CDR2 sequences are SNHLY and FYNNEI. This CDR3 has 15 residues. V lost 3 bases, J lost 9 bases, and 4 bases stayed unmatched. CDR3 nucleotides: TGTGCCAGCAGTGAGGGACTAGCGGGAGTAGGTGAGCAGTTCTTC. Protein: CASSEGLAGVGEQFF. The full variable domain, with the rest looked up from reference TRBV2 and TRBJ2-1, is EPEVTQTPSHQVTQMGQEVILRCVPISNHLYFYWYRQILGQKVEFLVSFYNNEISEKSEIFDDQFSVERPDGSNFTLKIRSTKLEDSAMYFCASSEGLAGVGEQFFGPGTRLTVL.

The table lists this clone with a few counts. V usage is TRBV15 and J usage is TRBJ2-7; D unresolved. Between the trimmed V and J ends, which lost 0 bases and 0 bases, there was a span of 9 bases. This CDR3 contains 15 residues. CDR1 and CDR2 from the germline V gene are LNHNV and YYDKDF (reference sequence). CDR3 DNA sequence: TGTGCCACCAGCAGAGATTTGGCGGCCTCCTACGAGCAGTACTTC. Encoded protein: CATSRDLAASYEQYF.

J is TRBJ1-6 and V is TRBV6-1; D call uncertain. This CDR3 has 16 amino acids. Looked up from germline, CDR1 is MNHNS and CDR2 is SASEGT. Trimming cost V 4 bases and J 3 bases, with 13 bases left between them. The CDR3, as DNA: TGTGCCAGCAGTGGGAACAGTGCCGACTATAATTCACCCCTCCACTTT. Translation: CASSGNSADYNSPLHF.

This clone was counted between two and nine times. CDR3 in DNA: TGTGCCAGCAGCCCGACACGGGGAAGTGCCGGGGAGCTGTTTTTT. Translated, it gives CASSPTRGSAGELFF. The chain combines TRBV14 with TRBJ2-2; the D gene is possibly TRBD2 (5 bases). The CDR3 extends over 15 amino acids. The germline gives CDR1 SGHDN, CDR2 FVKESK. Trimming stripped 4 bases from V and 6 bases from J, with 15 bases between.

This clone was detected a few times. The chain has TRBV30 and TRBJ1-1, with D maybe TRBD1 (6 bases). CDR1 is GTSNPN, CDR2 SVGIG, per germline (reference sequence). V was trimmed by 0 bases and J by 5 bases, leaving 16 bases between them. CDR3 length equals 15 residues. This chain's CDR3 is CAWSVRQQGETEAFF. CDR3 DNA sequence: TGTGCCTGGAGTGTACGACAACAGGGTGAAACTGAAGCTTTCTTT.

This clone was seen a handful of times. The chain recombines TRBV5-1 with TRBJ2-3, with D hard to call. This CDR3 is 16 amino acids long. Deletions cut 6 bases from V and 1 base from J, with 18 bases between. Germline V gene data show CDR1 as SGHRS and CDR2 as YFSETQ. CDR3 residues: CASKSASGSGTDTQYF. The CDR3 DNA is TGCGCCAGCAAATCTGCCTCGGGTTCAGGCACAGATACGCAGTATTTT.

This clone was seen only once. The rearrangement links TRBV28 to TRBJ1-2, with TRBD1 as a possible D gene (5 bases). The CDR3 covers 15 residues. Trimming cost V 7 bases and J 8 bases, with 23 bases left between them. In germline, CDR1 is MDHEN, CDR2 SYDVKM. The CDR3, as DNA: TGTGCCAGCACCCTTTATTCTGATCGTGGGGGGGGCTACACCTTC. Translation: CASTLYSDRGGGYTF.

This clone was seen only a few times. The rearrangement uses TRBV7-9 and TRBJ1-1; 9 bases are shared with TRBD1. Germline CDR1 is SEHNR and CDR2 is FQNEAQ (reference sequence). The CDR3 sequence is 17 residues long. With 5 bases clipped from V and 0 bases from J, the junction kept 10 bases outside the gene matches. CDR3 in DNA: TGTGCCAGCAGCAAAGCGGGACAGGGAGTTGTGAACACTGAAGCTTTCTTT. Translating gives CASSKAGQGVVNTEAFF.

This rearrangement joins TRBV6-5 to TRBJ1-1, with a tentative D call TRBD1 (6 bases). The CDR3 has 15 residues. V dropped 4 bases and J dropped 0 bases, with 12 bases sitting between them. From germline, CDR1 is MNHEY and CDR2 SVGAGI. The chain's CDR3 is CASSSPGQLNTEAFF. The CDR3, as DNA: TGTGCCAGCAGTTCACCGGGACAACTGAACACTGAAGCTTTCTTT.

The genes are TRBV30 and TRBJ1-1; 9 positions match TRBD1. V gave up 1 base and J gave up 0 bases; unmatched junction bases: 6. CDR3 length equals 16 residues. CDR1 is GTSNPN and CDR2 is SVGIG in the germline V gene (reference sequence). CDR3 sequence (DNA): TGTGCCTGGAGTGACGCCGGGACAGGGATGAACACTGAAGCTTTCTTT. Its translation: CAWSDAGTGMNTEAFF.